Listed here are 16 T cell receptor beta chains from one sample, sequenced in a study of cytomegalovirus exposure and HLA in healthy donors. PCR was performed using 60 Vbeta and 13 Jbeta primers. This table comes from immunoSEQ multiplex PCR, and its TCRdb copy is limited to in-frame clones, with some not included. The repertoire includes 130,000 or so clones, around 82% of them detected once, and about 3.4% sits in the top ten. Specimen: PBMCs. All receptors come from a man between 18 and 35 years old in good health and CMV-seropositive.

V is TRBV4-1 and J is TRBJ2-3; 12 bases agree with TRBD2. J gave up 4 bases and V 2 bases, and 7 bases lay outside the gene matches. This CDR3 is built from 17 residues. Germline CDR1 MGHRA, CDR2 YSYEKL. This chain's CDR3 is CASSQLSGLAGPDTQYF. CDR3 bases: TGCGCCAGCAGCCAACTTTCGGGACTAGCGGGCCCAGATACGCAGTATTTT.

V and J are TRBV28 and TRBJ1-1, with D perhaps matching TRBD1 (5 bases). Trimming shortened V by 5 bases and J by 0 bases, and 13 bases separated the two germline ends. The CDR3 loop spans 15 amino acids. The germline V gene has CDR1 MDHEN and CDR2 SYDVKM. CDR3: CASSPAKGMNTEAFF. For the CDR3, the DNA is TGTGCCAGCAGTCCCGCTAAGGGGATGAACACTGAAGCTTTCTTT.

The chain links TRBV9 to TRBJ2-7, with D possibly TRBD1 on 5 matching bases. V lost 0 bases and J lost 0, with 19 bases in between. The CDR3 extends over 18 amino acids. CDR1 and CDR2 (germline): SGDLS, YYNGEE. CDR3: CASSVAPGNDGGSYEQYF. CDR3 coding DNA: TGTGCCAGCAGCGTAGCGCCAGGGAACGATGGCGGCTCCTACGAGCAGTACTTC.

The V and J genes are TRBV2 and TRBJ1-1; tentative D call: TRBD1 (5 bases). Trimming pared 8 bases from V and 1 base from J, leaving 14 bases between. Germline V CDR1 and CDR2: SNHLY, FYNNEI. The CDR3 sequence is 14 residues long. CDR3 sequence: CASRSRGRNTEAFF. The CDR3 DNA reads TGTGCCAGCCGATCGCGGGGGAGGAACACTGAAGCTTTCTTT.

CDR3 sequence reads: CASSEAQGGPYEQYF. As DNA, the CDR3 is TGTGCCAGCAGTGAAGCGCAGGGGGGACCCTACGAGCAGTACTTC. The chain uses TRBV2 and TRBJ2-7; D possibly corresponds to TRBD1 (7 bases). The CDR3 is 15 amino acids. CDR1 is SNHLY, CDR2 FYNNEI, per germline. V gave up 0 bases and J gave up 2 bases, with 11 bases separating them.

The chain recombines TRBV28 with TRBJ2-7; maybe TRBD1 (6 bases). Germline values: CDR1 MDHEN, CDR2 SYDVKM. Trimming left V 5 bases short and J 0 bases short, with 11 bases between. This CDR3 comprises 14 residues. The CDR3 spells CASSLRDISYEQYF. The CDR3 bases are TGTGCCAGCAGTCTCCGGGACATCTCCTACGAGCAGTACTTC. Together with reference TRBV28 and TRBJ2-7, the CDR3 gives the full variable domain: DVKVTQSSRYLVKRTGEKVFLECVQDMDHENMFWYRQDPGLGLRLIYFSYDVKMKEKGDIPEGYSVSREKKERFSLILESASTNQTSMYLCASSLRDISYEQYFGPGTRLTVT.

The genes are TRBV2 and TRBJ2-7; no definite D call. V was clipped by 5 bases and J by 1 base, with 12 bases between them. CDR1 and CDR2 from the germline V gene are SNHLY and FYNNEI. The CDR3 spans 14 residues. Here the CDR3 DNA reads TGTGCCAGCAGTTATACTTTATATTCCTACGAGCAGTACTTC. It yields the protein CASSYTLYSYEQYF. Full variable domain (rest looked up from reference TRBV2 and TRBJ2-7): EPEVTQTPSHQVTQMGQEVILRCVPISNHLYFYWYRQILGQKVEFLVSFYNNEISEKSEIFDDQFSVERPDGSNFTLKIRSTKLEDSAMYFCASSYTLYSYEQYFGPGTRLTVT.

This clone appeared a single time. Because the CDR3's place on the DNA is in doubt, the DNA is left out and the CDR3 is given as listed by TCRdb. The chain is built from TRBV21-1 and TRBJ2-7; TRBD1 is taken as the D call from the table, unchecked against the DNA. TRBV21-1 is labeled a pseudogene. The CDR3 has 15 residues if both end residues are counted. The chain's CDR3 is CASSKVGQGTYEQYF.

The V call is TRBV28, the J call TRBJ1-2; D is uncertain. The CDR3 is 14 residues long. CDR1 is MDHEN and CDR2 is SYDVKM in the germline V gene. The V end lost 5 bases, the J end lost 8 bases, and 18 bases lay between the germline ends. The chain's CDR3 is CASSLPRGIEGYTF. In DNA, the CDR3 is TGTGCCAGCAGTCTACCACGAGGGATCGAGGGCTACACCTTC.

This clone occurred a few times. This chain joins TRBV28 and TRBJ2-2; D gene ambiguous. The CDR3 spans 13 residues. V dropped 6 bases and J dropped 6 bases, with 11 bases sitting between them. Germline CDR1 reads MDHEN; CDR2 reads SYDVKM. The CDR3 reads CASRTPLAGELFF. In DNA, the CDR3 is TGTGCCAGCAGGACACCCCTGGCCGGGGAGCTGTTTTTT.

This chain links TRBV28 with TRBJ2-7; a possible D gene is TRBD1 (6 bases). Germline CDR1 and CDR2: MDHEN and SYDVKM. V was clipped by 1 base and J by 4 bases, with 14 bases between them. The CDR3 is 15 amino acids. In DNA form, the CDR3 reads TGTGCCAGCAGTTTATTGAGGACAGCCACTTACGAGCAGTACTTC. It specifies CASSLLRTATYEQYF.

CDR3 residues: CASSSGGTEQYF. The CDR3 coding sequence is TGCGCCAGCAGCTCCGGGGGGACCGAGCAGTACTTC. The chain links TRBV5-1 to TRBJ2-7; 7 bases fit TRBD2. Germline values: CDR1 SGHRS, CDR2 YFSETQ. V shed 3 bases, J shed 6 bases, and the junction held 3 bases outside the gene matches. The CDR3 runs 12 residues.

The chain is built from TRBV28 and TRBJ1-5; possibly TRBD1 for D (6 bases). This CDR3 region has 14 residues. V lost 7 bases to trimming and J lost 4 bases, with 14 bases between them. CDR1 is MDHEN and CDR2 is SYDVKM in the germline V gene. Here the CDR3 reads CASTLSRGNQPQHF. The CDR3 DNA reads as TGTGCCAGCACCCTCTCCAGGGGAAATCAGCCCCAGCATTTT.

Only a few counts were recorded for this clone. The V and J genes are TRBV10-1 and TRBJ2-1; the D gene is possibly TRBD2 (6 bases). This CDR3 has 13 residues. V was cut by 3 bases and J by 12 bases, with 15 bases left in between. In germline, CDR1 is WNHNN, CDR2 SYGVQD (reference sequence). The CDR3 sequence is CASSDGSASVQFF. The CDR3 DNA follows: TGCGCCAGCAGTGACGGTTCGGCTAGCGTGCAGTTCTTC.

As regards this clone: Its ends do not fully match the called genes, so a read error is possible. V and J are TRBV27 and TRBJ1-1, with a possible D match to TRBD1 (6 bases). The CDR3 contains 15 residues. The germline V gene has CDR1 MNHEY and CDR2 SMNVEV (reference sequence). The CDR3 DNA reads as TGTGCCAGCAGTATATCGACACAGGGGAACACTGAAGCTTTCTTT. It yields the protein CASSISTQGNTEAFF.

The chain employs TRBV29-1 and TRBJ2-1, with 11 positions matching TRBD2. V lost 1 base, J lost 3 bases, and 2 bases stayed unmatched. The CDR3 covers 15 residues. CDR1 is SQVTM, CDR2 ANQGSEA, per germline. This CDR3 is CSVEGGTSGYNEQFF. In DNA form, the CDR3 reads TGCAGCGTTGAAGGGGGGACTAGCGGCTACAATGAGCAGTTCTTC.